Listed here are 22 T cell receptor beta chains from one sample, sequenced in a study of blood T cells in healthy people across ages (dated by TCRdb to between 2014 and 2017). Preparation of the library involved 5' RACE. TCRdb shows the sequencer as Illumina HiSeq 2500. The second PCR ran for roughly 7 to 12 cycles and used a J-beta primer mix along with a sample-barcoded 5' primer. Using fastp at Q25 and MiXCR, TCRdb reprocessed the public reads and kept productive beta chains. Rows are combined by CDR3 protein, so each entry shows the most common genes and DNA. This sample is represented by around 1,000,000 distinct CDR3 sequences; 30% to 40% of them were singletons. Under 15% of the sample is held by the ten biggest clonotypes. Sequenced sample: blood. The source of these receptors is a man between 18 and 29 years old in good health.

This clonotype was found a few times. This sequence joins TRBV6-5 and TRBJ2-2, with 8 bases matching TRBD1. Per the germline V gene, CDR1 is MNHEY and CDR2 is SVGAGI. The CDR3 is 15 amino acids. V was pared by 0 bases and J by 6 bases, with 3 bases of the junction left unmatched. The CDR3 region has the DNA TGTGCCAGCAGTTACTCGCAGGGGGCGCCCGGGGAGCTGTTTTTT. Translation gives CASSYSQGAPGELFF.

This clonotype was seen a few times. The CDR3 reads CASSVSDKPYEQYF. The CDR3 DNA reads TGTGCCAGCAGCGTAAGTGACAAACCGTACGAGCAGTACTTC. This sequence joins TRBV9 and TRBJ2-7; the D is unclear. There are 14 residues in the CDR3. Germline V gene sequence: CDR1 SGDLS, CDR2 YYNGEE. The V and J ends lost 1 base and 4 bases respectively, with 12 bases between them.

The DNA of the CDR3 is TGCGCCAGCAGTGGGGGACCTTCAGATACGCAGTATTTT. Translation: CASSGGPSDTQYF. The chain has TRBV5-1 and TRBJ2-3; D is possibly TRBD1 or TRBD2 (5 bases each). The V gene's germline CDR1 is SGHRS and CDR2 YFSETQ. There are 13 residues in the CDR3. V was cut by 5 bases and J by 4 bases, with 11 bases left in between.

This chain uses TRBV9 with TRBJ2-3, with D perhaps assigned TRBD1 or TRBD2 (5 bases each). The CDR3 runs 13 residues. V dropped 6 bases and J dropped 5 bases, with 13 bases sitting between them. The germline gives CDR1 SGDLS, CDR2 YYNGEE. CDR3 DNA: TGTGCCAGCAATTTTGGGACCCAAGATACGCAGTATTTT. As protein: CASNFGTQDTQYF.

This clonotype was recorded a few times. V is TRBV20-1 and J is TRBJ1-1; 9 bases are a match to TRBD1. The CDR3 spans 13 residues. Germline V gene sequence: CDR1 DFQATT, CDR2 SNEGSKA (reference sequence). V was clipped by 5 bases and J by 8 bases; unmatched bases: 9. The CDR3 region is CSAVGQGETEAFF. CDR3 DNA sequence: TGCAGTGCTGTGGGACAGGGTGAGACGGAAGCTTTCTTT.

The genes are TRBV6-2 or TRBV6-3 and TRBJ2-7, with D tentatively TRBD2 (6 bases). CDR3 length: 18 amino acids. V was trimmed by 7 bases and J by 7 bases, leaving 32 bases between them. Germline CDR1 MNHEY, CDR2 SVGEGT. CDR3 in DNA: TGTGCCAGCAATATGGAGAGGGTAGCGGTGCCACCCCACAATGAGCAGTACTTC. Its protein product is CASNMERVAVPPHNEQYF.

This chain joins TRBV6-2 or TRBV6-3 and TRBJ2-1; D is unresolved. The J call is doubtful: the DNA matches TRBJ2-7 better. Per the germline V gene, CDR1 is MNHEY and CDR2 is SVGEGT. This CDR3 region has 17 residues. The CDR3 coding sequence is TGTGCCAGCAGTAACCGGCCTGCTCTGAGCTCCTACAATGAGCAGTACTTC. Translated: CASSNRPALSSYNEQYF.

This clonotype was observed a handful of times. This chain uses TRBV20-1 with TRBJ1-2, with D perhaps TRBD1 (5 bases). This CDR3 spans 12 amino acids. V lost 0 bases and J lost 11, with 13 bases in between. The germline CDR1 and CDR2 sequences are DFQATT and SNEGSKA (reference sequence). CDR3 nucleotides: TGCAGTGCTAGAGATCGGGGCACGCATTACACCTTC. The encoded protein is CSARDRGTHYTF.

This clonotype was seen a few times. The CDR3: CASSGGPYDYGYTF. The CDR3 DNA reads TGTGCCAGCAGTGGGGGACCCTACGACTATGGCTACACCTTC. V usage is TRBV2 and J usage is TRBJ1-2; a possible D gene is TRBD1 (5 bases). Germline values: CDR1 SNHLY, CDR2 FYNNEI. The length of the CDR3 is 14 residues. Trimming took 4 bases from V and 3 from J, leaving 12 bases between them.

This clonotype was seen at least ten times. The chain couples TRBV13 to TRBJ1-1; no definite D call. Trimming stripped 5 bases from V and 4 bases from J, with 11 bases between. The germline V gene has CDR1 PRHDT and CDR2 FYEKMQ (reference sequence). The CDR3 runs to 13 residues. CDR3 sequence (DNA): TGTGCCAGCAGCCCTCGGGGTGGCACTGAAGCTTTCTTT. This sequence encodes CASSPRGGTEAFF. Filled out from reference TRBV13 and TRBJ1-1, the complete variable domain reads AAGVIQSPRHLIKEKRETATLKCYPIPRHDTVYWYQQGPGQDPQFLISFYEKMQSDKGSIPDRFSAQQFSDYHSELNMSSLELGDSALYFCASSPRGGTEAFFGQGTRLTVV.

This clonotype showed up just a few times. The chain uses TRBV7-9 and TRBJ2-3; 14 bases are a match to TRBD2. V gave up 5 bases and J gave up 0 bases; unmatched junction bases: 7. Germline V gene sequence: CDR1 SEHNR, CDR2 FQNEAQ (reference sequence). The CDR3 consists of 18 residues. CDR3 loop: CASSERTSGGTSTDTQYF. Written as DNA, the CDR3 is TGTGCCAGCAGCGAGCGGACTAGCGGGGGGACCAGCACAGATACGCAGTATTTT.

This clonotype was detected only a few times. CDR3 sequence (DNA): TGTGCCAGCAGTCAGGGAGTTGGCGCTGAGCAGTTCTTC. Translation: CASSQGVGAEQFF. The V gene is TRBV5-4, the J gene TRBJ2-1; either TRBD1 or TRBD2 may supply D (5 bases each). Trimming cost V 5 bases and J 9 bases, with 15 bases left between them. This CDR3 has 13 residues. CDR1 is SGHNT and CDR2 is YYREEE in the germline V gene (reference sequence). The complete variable domain, with remaining parts taken from reference TRBV5-4 and TRBJ2-1, reads ETGVTQSPTHLIKTRGQQVTLRCSSQSGHNTVSWYQQALGQGPQFIFQYYREEENGRGNFPPRFSGLQFPNYSSELNVNALELDDSALYLCASSQGVGAEQFFGPGTRLTVL.

This chain connects TRBV2 to TRBJ2-5; D is possibly TRBD1 or TRBD2 (5 bases each). The end of the DNA aligns better with TRBJ2-7, so the J call may be wrong. Per the germline V gene, CDR1 is SNHLY and CDR2 is FYNNEI. The CDR3 contains 13 residues. CDR3 residues: CASGRDGLYEQYF. For the CDR3, the DNA is TGTGCCAGCGGCAGGGACGGACTCTACGAGCAGTACTTC.

In this sample, this clonotype turned up many times. V and J are TRBV4-1 and TRBJ2-1; 7 bases map to TRBD2. The CDR3 is 16 residues long. The germline CDR1 and CDR2 sequences are MGHRA and YSYEKL. The ends lost 4 bases at V and 3 bases at J; junction bases unmatched: 9. The CDR3 DNA follows: TGCGCCAGCAGCCTTTCTAGCGGAGCAAACTACAATGAGCAGTTCTTC. It translates to CASSLSSGANYNEQFF.

V and J are TRBV7-2 and TRBJ2-2; 7 nucleotides agree with TRBD1. With V trimmed by 5 bases and J by 5 bases, 5 bases remained unmatched. This CDR3 comprises 14 residues. Germline-derived CDR1 and CDR2 are SGHTA and FQGNSA. CDR3 DNA sequence: TGTGCCAGCAGCCCCGGGACAGCAACCGGGGAGCTGTTTTTT. Protein sequence: CASSPGTATGELFF.

This sequence joins TRBV12-3 or TRBV12-4 and TRBJ2-1; 8 bases are a match to TRBD2. This CDR3 comprises 14 residues. The V segment lost 5 bases and the J segment 6 bases; nucleotides outside the gene matches: 6. In nucleotides, the CDR3 is TGTGCCAGCAGTACTGACGGGGGGGCCAATGAGCAGTTCTTC. This codes for CASSTDGGANEQFF.

The chain is built from TRBV9 and TRBJ1-2, with D uncertain. Germline V gene sequence: CDR1 SGDLS, CDR2 YYNGEE. The CDR3 is 15 residues long. The ends were cut back, 3 bases at V and 4 bases at J, with 16 bases in the middle. CDR3 sequence (DNA): TGTGCCAGCAGCGCCGAGGCTAACGAGGCCTATGGCTACACCTTC. The encoded protein is CASSAEANEAYGYTF.

The gene calls are TRBV7-9 and TRBJ1-1, with 7 bases identical to TRBD1. The CDR3 loop spans 14 amino acids. Germline values: CDR1 SEHNR, CDR2 FQNEAQ (reference sequence). With V trimmed by 5 bases and J by 8 bases, 11 bases remained unmatched. The CDR3 region has the DNA TGTGCCAGCAGCATCCCCGGGACAGTATCCGAAGCTTTCTTT. Amino acid sequence: CASSIPGTVSEAFF.

This clonotype turned up a few times. The rearrangement uses TRBV11-3 and TRBJ1-1; D is possibly TRBD1 (5 bases). CDR3 length: 17 amino acids. Trimming took off 5 bases at V and 0 bases at J, with 19 bases between the two ends. Germline loops: CDR1 SGHNT, CDR2 YENEEA. The CDR3 DNA sequence: TGTGCCAGCAGCCCAGGGCGGGGAAGGGGCATGAACACTGAAGCTTTCTTT. Its protein is CASSPGRGRGMNTEAFF.

The chain carries TRBV9 and TRBJ2-5; 9 nucleotides align to TRBD2. Trimming cost V 1 base and J 2 bases; bases outside gene matches: 3. The CDR3 has 15 amino acids. Germline CDR1 is SGDLS and CDR2 is YYNGEE. The DNA for the CDR3 is TGTGCCAGCAGCGTACAGACTAGCGGACAAGAGACCCAGTACTTC. It translates to CASSVQTSGQETQYF.

This clonotype was seen only a few times. V gene TRBV18 combines with J gene TRBJ1-1; D not certain. This CDR3 region has 15 residues. CDR1 and CDR2 (germline): KGHSH, LQKENI. Trimming removed 2 bases from V and 1 base from J, with 11 bases in between. In DNA, the CDR3 is TGTGCCAGCTCACCATCCGTAGGACCGAACACTGAAGCTTTCTTT. Protein: CASSPSVGPNTEAFF.

On this clonotype itself: The junction and the germline gene differ at one end; a read error may be behind it. This chain connects TRBV6-2 or TRBV6-3 to TRBJ2-1; 10 bases align to TRBD2. Germline CDR1 reads MNHEY; CDR2 reads SVGEGT. The CDR3 sequence is 17 residues long. The CDR3 loop reads CASSYTSGASSYKEQFF. CDR3 coding DNA: TGTGCCAGCAGTTACACTAGCGGGGCCTCCTCCTACAAGGAGCAGTTCTTC.